These 18 T cell receptor beta chains were sequenced from one sample in a study of T cell responses to AZD1222 COVID-19 vaccine. Here immunoSEQ multiplex PCR was the method, and the copy in TCRdb shows in-frame clones only, minus some. In the table there are roughly 120,000 clones, roughly 90% of which are singletons. Sequenced here: peripheral blood, sampled 28 days after the second AZD1222 dose. These receptors all come from an adult who received the AZD1222 COVID-19 vaccine.

Only a few counts were recorded for this clone. The J gene is TRBJ2-7, the V gene TRBV7-9, with 10 bases identical to TRBD1. V was pared by 3 bases and J by 2 bases, with 10 bases of the junction left unmatched. Germline loops: CDR1 SEHNR, CDR2 FQNEAQ (reference sequence). The CDR3 is 17 residues long. CDR3: CASSFRQGAQLPYEQYF. CDR3 nucleotides: TGTGCCAGCAGCTTCCGACAGGGGGCCCAGCTTCCCTACGAGCAGTACTTC.

The rearrangement joins TRBV19 to TRBJ1-3, with TRBD1 as a possible D gene (6 bases). The germline gives CDR1 LNHDA, CDR2 SQIVND (reference sequence). The CDR3 runs 17 residues. Trimming took off 6 bases at V and 4 bases at J, with 22 bases between the two ends. The CDR3 is CASRMTGQLSSGNTIYF. CDR3 in DNA: TGTGCCAGTAGAATGACAGGCCAATTATCATCGGGAAACACCATATATTTT.

This sequence joins TRBV27 and TRBJ1-2, with TRBD1 identical over 9 bases. The germline V gene has CDR1 MNHEY and CDR2 SMNVEV (reference sequence). CDR3 length equals 14 residues. Trimming at V came to 6 bases and at J to 4 bases, leaving 6 bases not matched to a gene. The CDR3 nucleotides read TGTGCCAGCAGAAGACAGGGGGTTGGCTATGGCTACACCTTC. Its translation is CASRRQGVGYGYTF.

The gene calls are TRBV28 and TRBJ2-7, with TRBD2 identical over 7 bases. This CDR3 has 17 amino acids. CDR1 is MDHEN and CDR2 is SYDVKM in the germline V gene. Losses at the gene ends were 2 bases for V and 4 bases for J; bases not matched to a gene: 14. The CDR3 DNA reads as TGTGCCAGCAGTTTACGTCTCCGAGAGCGGGATCGGTACGAGCAGTACTTC. Its protein product is CASSLRLRERDRYEQYF.

The chain links TRBV6-5 to TRBJ2-1; TRBD1 matches 7 bases. J was trimmed by 6 bases and V by 1 base; bases with no gene match: 6. The CDR3 has 15 amino acids. In germline, CDR1 is MNHEY, CDR2 SVGAGI. The DNA of the CDR3 is TGTGCCAGCAGTTACTGGGGACAGCCCATCAATGAGCAGTTCTTC. Amino acid sequence: CASSYWGQPINEQFF.

This clone was counted a single time. This sequence joins TRBV19 and TRBJ2-7; D might be TRBD2 (5 bases). Germline V CDR1 and CDR2: LNHDA, SQIVND (reference sequence). The V and J ends lost 1 base and 5 bases respectively, with 9 bases between them. This CDR3 is built from 13 residues. In nucleotides, the CDR3 is TGTGCCAGTAGTATAGGGAGAGGGAACGAGCAGTACTTC. Encoded protein: CASSIGRGNEQYF.

The J gene is TRBJ1-1, the V gene TRBV11-2; TRBD1 aligns across 8 bases. Germline-derived CDR1 and CDR2 are SGHAT and FQNNGV. There are 14 residues in the CDR3. After removal of 1 base from V and 9 bases from J, the junction contained 7 bases not matched to a gene. The CDR3 sequence is CASSLGGQGFKAFF. The CDR3 DNA sequence: TGTGCCAGCAGCTTAGGTGGACAGGGCTTTAAAGCTTTCTTT.

V is TRBV16 and J is TRBJ1-5; a weak D match, TRBD1 (5 bases). Germline V gives CDR1 KGHSY, CDR2 FQNENV. V lost 4 bases, J lost 5 bases, and 15 bases lay in between. CDR3 size: 15 residues. The CDR3 protein is CASSPPAGGYQPQHF. CDR3 bases: TGTGCCAGCAGCCCACCCGCCGGGGGTTATCAGCCCCAGCATTTT.

This clone was seen a single time. The chain joins TRBV5-1 to TRBJ2-3, with D possibly called TRBD1 or TRBD2 (5 bases each). Trimming removed 1 base from V and 7 bases from J, with 13 bases in between. The CDR3 has 14 amino acids. The germline gives CDR1 SGHRS, CDR2 YFSETQ. CDR3 nucleotides: TGCGCCAGCAGCTTGCAGGGTGAGGGAAATACGCAGTATTTT. Residues: CASSLQGEGNTQYF.

The gene calls are TRBV4-1 and TRBJ2-1; TRBD2 aligns across 13 bases. The CDR3 runs to 17 residues. Germline values: CDR1 MGHRA, CDR2 YSYEKL. V was pared by 4 bases and J by 6 bases, with 9 bases of the junction left unmatched. The CDR3 DNA follows: TGCGCCAGCAGCCTCGCGCCGGGACTAGCGGGACTCAATGAGCAGTTCTTC. This translates into CASSLAPGLAGLNEQFF.

As regards this clone: Within the sample, other DNA sequences also encode this same CDR3. This sequence joins TRBV7-2 and TRBJ2-7; 10 nucleotides agree with TRBD1. There are 15 residues in the CDR3. Germline lookup yields CDR1 SGHTA and CDR2 FQGNSA. Trimming removed 0 bases from V and 2 bases from J; junction bases left unmatched: 1. The CDR3 spells CASSLAGQGTYEQYF. CDR3 nucleotides: TGTGCCAGCAGCTTAGCGGGACAGGGGACCTACGAGCAGTACTTC.

The V call is TRBV6-1, the J call TRBJ1-5; D ambiguous. CDR3 length: 12 amino acids. V dropped 2 bases and J dropped 6 bases, with 5 bases sitting between them. CDR1 and CDR2 (germline): MNHNS, SASEGT. The CDR3 here is CASSEQVQPQHF. CDR3 coding DNA: TGTGCCAGCAGTGAACAGGTTCAGCCCCAGCATTTT.

This rearrangement joins TRBV6-5 to TRBJ2-7; 9 bases map to TRBD2. Germline-derived CDR1 and CDR2 are MNHEY and SVGAGI. Unmatched junction bases numbered 6, after V lost 6 bases and J lost 3 bases. The CDR3 spans 14 residues. This chain's CDR3 is CASRISGGLYEQYF. Written as DNA, the CDR3 is TGTGCCAGCAGGATAAGCGGGGGGCTCTACGAGCAGTACTTC.

V usage is TRBV2 and J usage is TRBJ2-7; the D gene is possibly TRBD2 (6 bases). CDR3 length equals 12 residues. The V gene's germline CDR1 is SNHLY and CDR2 FYNNEI. Trimming pared 6 bases from V and 3 bases from J, leaving 9 bases between. CDR3 residues: CASSRLDYEQYF. CDR3 coding DNA: TGTGCCAGCAGCCGACTAGACTACGAGCAGTACTTC.

This chain connects TRBV20-1 to TRBJ2-3, with D unresolved. V gave up 6 bases and J gave up 6 bases, with 10 bases separating them. Germline-derived CDR1 and CDR2 are DFQATT and SNEGSKA (reference sequence). This CDR3 has 11 residues. The CDR3 DNA reads as TGCAGTGCCTATCGGAGCGATACGCAGTATTTT. Protein sequence: CSAYRSDTQYF.

This chain joins TRBV7-9 and TRBJ2-5; D not certain. V was clipped by 1 base and J by 3 bases, with 12 bases between them. CDR1 is SEHNR, CDR2 FQNEAQ, per germline (reference sequence). This CDR3 spans 15 amino acids. The CDR3 spells CASSLDTTFKETQYF. The CDR3 DNA sequence: TGTGCCAGCAGCTTAGACACTACTTTTAAAGAGACCCAGTACTTC.

V is TRBV11-2 and J is TRBJ1-2; D is possibly TRBD1 (6 bases). Germline lookup yields CDR1 SGHAT and CDR2 FQNNGV. V lost 6 bases and J 7 bases, leaving 15 bases between the germline ends. The CDR3 runs to 13 residues. The CDR3 here is CASRPLRGGGYTF. CDR3 in DNA: TGTGCCAGCAGGCCCCTCCGAGGGGGTGGCTACACCTTC.

This clone showed up just once. The genes are TRBV19 and TRBJ1-6, with D unclear. Germline CDR1 and CDR2: LNHDA and SQIVND (reference sequence). This CDR3 is built from 17 residues. The V end was cut by 5 bases, the J end by 0 bases, with 14 bases between. The CDR3 DNA is TGTGCCAGTAGTTCAGGTGATAGAAGCTCCTATAATTCACCCCTCCACTTT. Its protein is CASSSGDRSSYNSPLHF.